This record looks at one T cell receptor (beta chain) sequence and its context. Its antigen specificity is not known. Base quality data are lacking; no much larger clone is found one base away. CDR1 and CDR2 (WSHSY, SAAADI) derive from the germline V gene. The cysteine opens and the phenylalanine closes a CDR3 of 16 amino acids. Kept here is only the CDR3 DNA, which spans 48 bases and is read in frame from base 1. The germline V and J ends show losses of 5 bases and 1 base respectively, and no gene match explains 6 bases of the junction. TCRbeta-specific cDNA was reverse-transcribed from about 0.45 ug total RNA using a constant-region primer and ProtoScript II reverse transcriptase. Three nested multiplex PCR rounds, following a slightly modified ARM-PCR procedure, were used to build the TCRbeta libraries. Multiplex TRBV1-TRBV30 forward primers and a Cbeta reverse primer were used in the first two PCR rounds, each of which was run for roughly 9 cycles. Sample barcodes and Illumina adapters were added in a final 25-cycle PCR using Deep VentR polymerase. Before sequencing, amplicons between 200 and 500 bp were purified from gel using a QIAquick gel extraction kit. The TCRbeta amplicons were sequenced with 250-bp paired-end reads on an Illumina HiSeq 2500. Per the source publication's procedure: To recover full CDR3 sequences, reads were quality-trimmed using Trimmomatic v0.33 and paired reads were then merged using FLASH v1.2.11. MiGEC v1.2.1b assigned V, D and J germline segments to the rearranged TCRbeta sequences. Clonotype statistics and Shannon-Wiener diversity indices were calculated with VDJtools v1.0.0. To cut down on sampling bias, every analysis after diversity analysis relied on just the 250 most abundant clonotypes from each sample. Using fastp at Q25 and MiXCR, TCRdb reprocessed the public reads and kept productive beta chains. Rows with one shared CDR3 protein collapse into an entry with the most common genes and DNA. TCRdb assigned the V and J calls; the authors' analysis was not used. For this sample there are almost 200,000 distinct CDR3 sequences; about 65% appear just once. The ten largest clones add up to around 7.1% of the sample.

The sample comes from a study of tumor-infiltrating lymphocytes in primary liver carcinoma (dated by TCRdb to about 2017). With respect to the entire study: Between late 2015 and early 2016, roughly five patients in China with histopathologically diagnosed primary liver carcinoma had surgical resection. Across five regions of each liver tumor, along with adjacent normal tissue and blood, the study brought together TCRbeta repertoire sequencing, expression microarrays and whole-exome sequencing. The five patients, three men and two women aged 30 to 69 years, had hepatocellular carcinoma (four) or combined HCC and intrahepatic cholangiocarcinoma (one). Samples yielded roughly 3.5 to 8 million productive TCRbeta reads; read depth did not differ significantly between tissue types. A total of 35 or so specimens from 5 patients went through TCRbeta repertoire sequencing, namely 25 tumor regions, 5 adjacent noncancerous liver tissues and 5 peripheral blood samples. Technical replicate repertoires showed high reproducibility, with mean shared-clone rates near 0.89 and correlation coefficients above 0.95. Tumors of the five patients were stage T1-T3 N0M0 with maximum diameters of about 4.2 to 11 cm. What the work shows at the level of the full study, not this receptor alone: With just 4 or 5 patients in the study, the authors point out that the findings should be validated in a larger study. The top 250 clones made up a significantly larger repertoire fraction in tumors than in blood (p = 0.039). Because only the TCR beta chain was sequenced and unpaired alpha chains were not captured, true repertoire diversity is likely underestimated. Repertoire overlap was found to be higher between tumor regions (mean approximately 35%) than between tumor-adjacent (roughly 17%) or tumor-blood (around 15%) pairs, consistent with antigen-driven expansion. Since the samples were bulk and unsorted, there was no way to compare CD4+ and CD8+ T cell repertoires.

Blood RNA was extracted from unsorted whole blood using TRIzol reagent, and germline DNA was obtained with the DNeasy Blood & Tissue kit. At the time of sampling, the patients were treatment-naive and had chronic HBV infection. Roughly 3.9 milliliters of peripheral blood were collected into K2EDTA tubes before surgery. The sequenced sample consisted of peripheral blood. The clonotype was recovered from a woman between 55 and 75 years old with primary liver carcinoma and hepatitis B virus infection. The chain was built from TRBV10-2 and TRBJ2-2, with 8 junctional bases fitting TRBD2. The DNA reads TGCGCCAGCAGTTCCCGACTAGCGCAGAACACCGGGGAGCTGTTTTTT. Translated, this gives CASSSRLAQNTGELFF.